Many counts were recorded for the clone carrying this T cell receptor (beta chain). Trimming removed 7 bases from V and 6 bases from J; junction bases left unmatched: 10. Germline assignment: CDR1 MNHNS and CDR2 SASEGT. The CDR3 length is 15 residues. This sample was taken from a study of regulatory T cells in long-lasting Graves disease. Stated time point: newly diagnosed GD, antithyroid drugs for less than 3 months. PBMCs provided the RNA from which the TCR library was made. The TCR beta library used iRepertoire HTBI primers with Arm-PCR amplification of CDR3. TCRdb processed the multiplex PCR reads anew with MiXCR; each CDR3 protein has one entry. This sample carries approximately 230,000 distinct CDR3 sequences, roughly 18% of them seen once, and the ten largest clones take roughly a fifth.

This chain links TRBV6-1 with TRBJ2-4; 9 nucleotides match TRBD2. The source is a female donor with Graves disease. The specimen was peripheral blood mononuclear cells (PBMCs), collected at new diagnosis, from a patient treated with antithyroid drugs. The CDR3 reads CASKVAGEYGNIQYF. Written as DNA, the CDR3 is TGTGCCAGCAAGGTAGCGGGAGAATACGGAAACATTCAGTACTTC.